Listed below are T cell receptor beta chains from one sample, sequenced in a study of radiation and T cells in renal cell carcinoma. Produced via immunoSEQ multiplex PCR; TCRdb's table is partial and in-frame only. The sample lists roughly 90,000 clones, around 81% occurring once. Material: blood, obtained from a patient whose treatment included radiotherapy and nephrectomy. These receptors originate from a man aged 50 or older with renal cell carcinoma. Both conserved end residues are part of each CDR3. D genes are given only for firm matches. Some rows mark clone size as missing; the rest say once, few, many or name a class of expanded clone.

abundance: NA
d_gene: NA
j_gene: TRBJ1-6
v_gene: TRBV6-5
len: 13
CDR3nt: TGTGCCACCTTACCCGGGGGTGGTTCACCCCTCCACTTT
CDR3aa: CATLPGGGSPLHF

abundance: few
d_gene: NA
j_gene: TRBJ2-5
v_gene: TRBV19
len: 13
CDR3nt: TGTGCCAGTAGTGCCGGGGCACGGGAGACCCAGTACTTC
CDR3aa: CASSAGARETQYF

abundance: few
d_gene: NA
j_gene: TRBJ2-7
v_gene: TRBV10-1
len: 11
CDR3nt: TGCGCCAGCCGGGGCCCCTACGAGCAGTACTTC
CDR3aa: CASRGPYEQYF

abundance: NA
d_gene: TRBD1
j_gene: TRBJ2-2
v_gene: TRBV18
len: 15
CDR3nt: TGTGCCAGCTCAACCAGGGGGCCTAACACCGGGGAGCTGTTTTTT
CDR3aa: CASSTRGPNTGELFF

abundance: NA
d_gene: NA
j_gene: TRBJ1-1
v_gene: TRBV28
len: 13
CDR3nt: TGTGCCACCCTCATAAGGGAGAGCACTGAAGCTTTCTTT
CDR3aa: CATLIRESTEAFF

abundance: NA
d_gene: TRBD1
j_gene: TRBJ1-5
v_gene: TRBV6-1
len: 14
CDR3nt: TGTGCCAGCAGGAGGGACAGGAGCAATCAGCCCCAGCATTTT
CDR3aa: CASRRDRSNQPQHF

abundance: NA
d_gene: NA
j_gene: TRBJ1-2
v_gene: TRBV29-1
len: 11
CDR3nt: TGCAGCATACAAAGGAACTATGGCTACACCTTC
CDR3aa: CSIQRNYGYTF

abundance: NA
d_gene: NA
j_gene: TRBJ2-7
v_gene: TRBV10-3
len: 11
CDR3nt: TGTGCCATCAGTGAGCGGGACGAGCAGTACTTC
CDR3aa: CAISERDEQYF

abundance: NA
d_gene: TRBD2
j_gene: TRBJ2-3
v_gene: TRBV4-3
len: 20
CDR3nt: TGCGCCAGCAGCCAAGTCAAAGTTCTAGCGGGGGAATATAGCACAGATACGCAGTATTTT
CDR3aa: CASSQVKVLAGEYSTDTQYF

abundance: NA
d_gene: NA
j_gene: TRBJ1-3
v_gene: TRBV10-3
len: 13
CDR3nt: TGTGCCATCAGTGGGGCAGTTGGAAACACCATATATTTT
CDR3aa: CAISGAVGNTIYF

abundance: NA
d_gene: NA
j_gene: TRBJ2-3
v_gene: TRBV15
len: 12
CDR3nt: TGTGCCACCAGGAGCCAGGGGACTACGCAGTATTTT
CDR3aa: CATRSQGTTQYF

abundance: NA
d_gene: NA
j_gene: TRBJ1-6
v_gene: TRBV30
len: 17
CDR3nt: TGTGCCTGGAGCCGGGACACTATTTATAATTATAATTCACCCCTCCACTTT
CDR3aa: CAWSRDTIYNYNSPLHF

abundance: NA
d_gene: NA
j_gene: TRBJ2-2
v_gene: TRBV5-4
len: 13
CDR3nt: TGTGCCAGCAGAATGCAGAACACCGGGGAGCTGTTTTTT
CDR3aa: CASRMQNTGELFF

abundance: NA
d_gene: NA
j_gene: TRBJ2-5
v_gene: TRBV7-3
len: 14
CDR3nt: TGTGCCAGCAGCTCAAGTGGGACACCCGAGACCCAGTACTTC
CDR3aa: CASSSSGTPETQYF

abundance: NA
d_gene: NA
j_gene: TRBJ2-1
v_gene: TRBV5-3
len: 16
CDR3nt: TGTGCCAGAAGCACGGAGAAGGGAGCACACTACAATGAGCAGTTCTTC
CDR3aa: CARSTEKGAHYNEQFF

abundance: NA
d_gene: NA
j_gene: TRBJ1-4
v_gene: TRBV5-1
len: 14
CDR3nt: TGCGCCAGCAGCTTGACTACGGCCAATGAAAAACTGTTTTTT
CDR3aa: CASSLTTANEKLFF

abundance: NA
d_gene: TRBD1
j_gene: TRBJ2-1
v_gene: TRBV5-1
len: 16
CDR3nt: TGCGCCAGCAGGCCAGACAGGGGATCTCCTCTCAATGAGCAGTTCTTC
CDR3aa: CASRPDRGSPLNEQFF

abundance: NA
d_gene: NA
j_gene: TRBJ1-1
v_gene: TRBV18
len: 15
CDR3nt: TGTGCCAGCTCACCACATACGGGGGAGAACACTGAAGCTTTCTTT
CDR3aa: CASSPHTGENTEAFF

abundance: NA
d_gene: NA
j_gene: TRBJ1-1
v_gene: TRBV5-6
len: 18
CDR3nt: TGTGCCAGCACGACCGGTTGTGGGGGCCCCCCCTTGAACACTGAAGCTTTCTTT
CDR3aa: CASTTGCGGPPLNTEAFF

abundance: NA
d_gene: NA
j_gene: TRBJ2-7
v_gene: TRBV6-1
len: 15
CDR3nt: TGTGCCAGGCGCAAAGTATTGGGTAGGACCTACGAGCAGTACTTC
CDR3aa: CARRKVLGRTYEQYF

abundance: NA
d_gene: NA
j_gene: TRBJ2-1
v_gene: TRBV6-4
len: 14
CDR3nt: TGTGCCAGCAGTGACTCTGCCACAAGCGATGAGCAGTTCTTC
CDR3aa: CASSDSATSDEQFF

abundance: few
d_gene: NA
j_gene: TRBJ2-1
v_gene: TRBV27
len: 15
CDR3nt: TGTGCCAGCAGTTTAGTACAGAGCTCCTACAATGAGCAGTTCTTC
CDR3aa: CASSLVQSSYNEQFF

abundance: NA
d_gene: TRBD1
j_gene: TRBJ1-5
v_gene: TRBV6-8
len: 14
CDR3nt: TGTGCCAGCAGTAGGACAGGGGGGGATCAGCCCCAGCATTTT
CDR3aa: CASSRTGGDQPQHF

abundance: NA
d_gene: NA
j_gene: TRBJ1-4
v_gene: TRBV4-2
len: 12
CDR3nt: TGTGCCAGCAGCCAAGATAATGAAAAACTGTTTTTT
CDR3aa: CASSQDNEKLFF

abundance: NA
d_gene: TRBD1
j_gene: TRBJ1-3
v_gene: TRBV25-1
len: 16
CDR3nt: TGTGCCAGTTCTGGGGGACAGATTTTCTCTGGAAACACCATATATTTT
CDR3aa: CASSGGQIFSGNTIYF

abundance: NA
d_gene: TRBD2
j_gene: TRBJ2-3
v_gene: TRBV7-9
len: 15
CDR3nt: TGTGCCAGCAGCTTAGGACTAGCTAGCACAGATACGCAGTATTTT
CDR3aa: CASSLGLASTDTQYF

abundance: NA
d_gene: NA
j_gene: TRBJ1-5
v_gene: TRBV6-6
len: 15
CDR3nt: TGTGCCAGCACCTTGACAGGCGGGGGGGATCAGCCCCAGCATTTT
CDR3aa: CASTLTGGGDQPQHF

abundance: NA
d_gene: TRBD2
j_gene: TRBJ2-7
v_gene: TRBV13
len: 16
CDR3nt: TGTGCCAGCAGCTTAGGCTGGCGGGGGAGCTCCTACGAGCAGTACTTC
CDR3aa: CASSLGWRGSSYEQYF

abundance: NA
d_gene: NA
j_gene: TRBJ2-5
v_gene: TRBV28
len: 15
CDR3nt: TGTGCCAGCAGTCCCCCACCAGGAGGGCGAGAGACCCAGTACTTC
CDR3aa: CASSPPPGGRETQYF

abundance: NA
d_gene: NA
j_gene: TRBJ1-2
v_gene: TRBV5-5
len: 15
CDR3nt: TGTGCCAGCAGCCCGGCGGGGGCGGTCGCTTATGGCTACACCTTC
CDR3aa: CASSPAGAVAYGYTF

abundance: NA
d_gene: NA
j_gene: TRBJ2-1
v_gene: TRBV19
len: 11
CDR3nt: TGTGCCAGTAGTATAGAGGGTGAGCAGTTCTTC
CDR3aa: CASSIEGEQFF

abundance: NA
d_gene: NA
j_gene: TRBJ1-1
v_gene: TRBV5-1
len: 15
CDR3nt: TGCGCCAGCAGCTTGGGAGGCGTCCAGAACACTGAAGCTTTCTTT
CDR3aa: CASSLGGVQNTEAFF

abundance: NA
d_gene: NA
j_gene: TRBJ2-2
v_gene: TRBV2
len: 15
CDR3nt: TGTGCCAGCAGTGCAAGGGTGATCATCGCCGGGGAGCTGTTTTTT
CDR3aa: CASSARVIIAGELFF

abundance: NA
d_gene: NA
j_gene: TRBJ1-2
v_gene: TRBV19
len: 15
CDR3nt: TGTGCCAGTACCTTCACCCCCGGAGGTAACTATGGCTACACCTTC
CDR3aa: CASTFTPGGNYGYTF

abundance: NA
d_gene: NA
j_gene: TRBJ2-2
v_gene: TRBV6-4
len: 13
CDR3nt: TGTGCCAGCAGTGAACTGAACACCGGGGAGCTGTTTTTT
CDR3aa: CASSELNTGELFF

abundance: few
d_gene: NA
j_gene: TRBJ1-2
v_gene: TRBV19
len: 14
CDR3nt: TGTGCCAGTAGTTTGACAGTCAGTAACTATGGCTACACCTTC
CDR3aa: CASSLTVSNYGYTF

abundance: once
d_gene: NA
j_gene: TRBJ2-3
v_gene: TRBV27
len: 13
CDR3nt: TGTGCCAGCAGTTTCCGGGGACCAGATACGCAGTATTTT
CDR3aa: CASSFRGPDTQYF

abundance: NA
d_gene: TRBD1
j_gene: TRBJ1-2
v_gene: TRBV27
len: 15
CDR3nt: TGTGCCAGCAGTCCGACGAGGACAGGGGATCGAGGCTACACCTTC
CDR3aa: CASSPTRTGDRGYTF

abundance: NA
d_gene: NA
j_gene: TRBJ2-1
v_gene: TRBV6-1
len: 12
CDR3nt: TGTGCCAGCAGTTACTCCTACAATGAGCAGTTCTTC
CDR3aa: CASSYSYNEQFF

abundance: few
d_gene: NA
j_gene: TRBJ1-3
v_gene: TRBV6-5
len: 14
CDR3nt: TGTGCCAGCAGTTCGGGCCTAACAGGGAACACCATATATTTT
CDR3aa: CASSSGLTGNTIYF

abundance: NA
d_gene: NA
j_gene: TRBJ1-6
v_gene: TRBV5-8
len: 16
CDR3nt: TGTGCCAGCAGGACTCCGGAAGTCGGCGGTAATTCACCCCTCCACTTT
CDR3aa: CASRTPEVGGNSPLHF

abundance: NA
d_gene: NA
j_gene: TRBJ1-5
v_gene: TRBV19
len: 15
CDR3nt: TGTGCCAGTAACCCTGATAATTTTCGCCATCAGCCCCAGCATTTT
CDR3aa: CASNPDNFRHQPQHF

abundance: few
d_gene: NA
j_gene: TRBJ1-5
v_gene: TRBV19
len: 17
CDR3nt: TGTGCCAGTAGGTCGAGACGCAGGAGTAATAGCAATCAGCCCCAGCATTTT
CDR3aa: CASRSRRRSNSNQPQHF

abundance: NA
d_gene: NA
j_gene: TRBJ2-2
v_gene: TRBV9
len: 16
CDR3nt: TGTGCCAGCAGCGACCCCGGACGGAGGAACACCGGGGAGCTGTTTTTT
CDR3aa: CASSDPGRRNTGELFF

abundance: NA
d_gene: NA
j_gene: TRBJ2-1
v_gene: TRBV7-3
len: 14
CDR3nt: TGTGCCAGCAGCTTAGGCCCCCCCTACAATGAGCAGTTCTTC
CDR3aa: CASSLGPPYNEQFF

abundance: few
d_gene: NA
j_gene: TRBJ1-6
v_gene: TRBV19
len: 14
CDR3nt: TGTGCCAGTATGCCGAATAGGGGAAATTCACCCCTCCACTTT
CDR3aa: CASMPNRGNSPLHF

abundance: NA
d_gene: TRBD1
j_gene: TRBJ1-2
v_gene: TRBV4-1
len: 15
CDR3nt: TGCGCCAGCAGCCAAGAGGGGGACAGGGGGCTTGGCTACACCTTC
CDR3aa: CASSQEGDRGLGYTF

abundance: NA
d_gene: TRBD1
j_gene: TRBJ1-3
v_gene: TRBV19
len: 14
CDR3nt: TGTGCCAGTACTGGACAGGGGTCTGGAAACACCATATATTTT
CDR3aa: CASTGQGSGNTIYF

abundance: NA
d_gene: TRBD2
j_gene: TRBJ2-7
v_gene: TRBV7-2
len: 15
CDR3nt: TGTGCCAGCAGCTTGGGACTAGCGGGGTCCTACGAGCAGTACTTC
CDR3aa: CASSLGLAGSYEQYF

abundance: NA
d_gene: NA
j_gene: TRBJ2-1
v_gene: TRBV29-1
len: 16
CDR3nt: TGCAGCGTTGAAGTGGGGAGCGGAATGCACTACAATGAGCAGTTCTTC
CDR3aa: CSVEVGSGMHYNEQFF

abundance: NA
d_gene: NA
j_gene: TRBJ1-5
v_gene: TRBV6-4
len: 16
CDR3nt: TGTGCCAGCTCACGGGCGGTTTGGGAGGGCAATCAGCCCCAGCATTTT
CDR3aa: CASSRAVWEGNQPQHF

abundance: few
d_gene: TRBD1
j_gene: TRBJ2-7
v_gene: TRBV6-6
len: 13
CDR3nt: TGTGCCAGCAGCCCGGACAGGGGGTACGAGCAGTACTTC
CDR3aa: CASSPDRGYEQYF

abundance: NA
d_gene: NA
j_gene: TRBJ2-3
v_gene: TRBV5-1
len: 14
CDR3nt: TGCGCCAGCAGCTTGGGTGGGAGTGGGGATACGCAGTATTTT
CDR3aa: CASSLGGSGDTQYF

abundance: NA
d_gene: NA
j_gene: TRBJ1-2
v_gene: TRBV6-6
len: 13
CDR3nt: TGTGCCAGCAGTTTGGACAGCAACAGGGGCTACACCTTC
CDR3aa: CASSLDSNRGYTF